What follows is one TCR beta chain and its context. Its target is not known. The V and J ends lost 6 bases and 4 bases, in that order; junction bases with no gene match: 6. Germline assignment: CDR1 LNHDA and CDR2 SQIVND (reference sequence). The CDR3 totals 16 residues. Assay used: immunoSEQ multiplex PCR; TCRdb lists only in-frame clones, some missing. The table records about 15,000 clones, about 87% of them present only once. This entry belongs to a study of OX40 agonist ivuxolimab in advanced cancers. Overall study: Patients enrolled in dose escalation were diagnosed with hepatocellular carcinoma, melanoma, renal cell or head and neck cancer. Of mixed ages from about 23 to 79 and averaging about 60 years, the group was around 78% male. Three dose-escalation patients had partial responses: one with hepatocellular carcinoma and two with cutaneous melanoma. Study-wide points: Low clonal expansion, among the lowest seen, marked partial responders at 0.1-3.0 mg/kg.

The chain has TRBV19 and TRBJ2-2; 12 bases map to TRBD2. The starting material was CD4+ or CD8+ T cells sorted from blood, obtained in a trial of the OX40 agonist ivuxolimab. The source is an adult with an advanced solid tumor such as melanoma, head and neck, liver or kidney cancer. CDR3 amino acids: CASRTSGGSTTGELFF. The DNA for the CDR3 is TGTGCCAGTAGGACTAGCGGGGGCTCAACCACCGGGGAGCTGTTTTTT.